This T cell receptor beta chain was identified during a study of post-analysis software for immune sequencing data. Background on the study: The disease courses spanned relapsing-remitting, secondary progressive and progressive-relapsing forms of multiple sclerosis.

Germline lookup yields CDR1 MNHEY and CDR2 SVGEGT. The CDR3 contains 13 residues. V lost 5 bases and J 5 bases, leaving 12 bases between the germline ends. cDNA libraries for TCR beta contained unique molecular identifiers. Via MiXCR, TCRdb re-called the PCR reads, giving one row per CDR3 protein. The sample carries about 760,000 distinct CDR3 sequences, roughly 29% recorded once. A note on this clonotype: Its antigen is undetermined.

Whole-study findings and limits: The five TRBV segments detected at higher frequency in patients than in controls included TRBV5-6, TRBV5-1 and TRBV20-1. The study found significantly lower normalized Chao1 diversity in multiple sclerosis patients than in controls.

The chain recombines TRBV6-2 or TRBV6-3 with TRBJ1-2; D not certain. The TCR comes from a girl under 18 with multiple sclerosis. Input material: blood. The CDR3 is CASSATRDYGYTF. Here the CDR3 DNA reads TGTGCCAGCAGTGCGACGCGGGATTATGGCTACACCTTC.